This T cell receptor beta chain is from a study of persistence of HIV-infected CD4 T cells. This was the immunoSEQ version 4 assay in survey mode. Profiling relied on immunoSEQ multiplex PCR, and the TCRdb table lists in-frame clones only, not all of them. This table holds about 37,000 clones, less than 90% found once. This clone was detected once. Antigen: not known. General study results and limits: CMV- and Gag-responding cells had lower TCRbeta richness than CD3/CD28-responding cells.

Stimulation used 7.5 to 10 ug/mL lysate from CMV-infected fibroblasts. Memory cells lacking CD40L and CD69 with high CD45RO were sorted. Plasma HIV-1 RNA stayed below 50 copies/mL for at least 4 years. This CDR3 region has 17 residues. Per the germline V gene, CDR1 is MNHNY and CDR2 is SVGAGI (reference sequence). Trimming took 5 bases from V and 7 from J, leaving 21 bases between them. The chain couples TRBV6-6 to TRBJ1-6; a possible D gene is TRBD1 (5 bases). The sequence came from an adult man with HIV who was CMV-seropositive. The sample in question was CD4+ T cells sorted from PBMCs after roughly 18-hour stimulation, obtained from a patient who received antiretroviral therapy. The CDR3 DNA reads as TGTGCCAGCAGTCTATTCTCGGGACGCCTGGGGAATTCACCCCTCCACTTT. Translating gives CASSLFSGRLGNSPLHF.